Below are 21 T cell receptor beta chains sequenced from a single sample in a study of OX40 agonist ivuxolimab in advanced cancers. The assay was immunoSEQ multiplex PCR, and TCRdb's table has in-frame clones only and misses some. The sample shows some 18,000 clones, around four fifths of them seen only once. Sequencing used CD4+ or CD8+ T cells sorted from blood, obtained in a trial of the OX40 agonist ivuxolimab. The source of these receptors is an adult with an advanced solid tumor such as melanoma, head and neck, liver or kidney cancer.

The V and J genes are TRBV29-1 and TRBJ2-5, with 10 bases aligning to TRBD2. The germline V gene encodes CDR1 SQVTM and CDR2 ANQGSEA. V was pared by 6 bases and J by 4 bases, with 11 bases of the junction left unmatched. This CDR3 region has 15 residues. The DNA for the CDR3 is TGCAGCGTCGAAATTAGCGGGAGGTTGGGAGAGACCCAGTACTTC. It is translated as CSVEISGRLGETQYF.

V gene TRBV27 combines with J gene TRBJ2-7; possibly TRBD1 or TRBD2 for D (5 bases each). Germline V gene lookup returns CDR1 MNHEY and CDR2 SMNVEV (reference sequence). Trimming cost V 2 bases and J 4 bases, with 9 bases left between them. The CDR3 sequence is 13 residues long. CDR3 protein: CASSLRGRYEQYF. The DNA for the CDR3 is TGTGCCAGCAGTTTAAGGGGACGATACGAGCAGTACTTC.

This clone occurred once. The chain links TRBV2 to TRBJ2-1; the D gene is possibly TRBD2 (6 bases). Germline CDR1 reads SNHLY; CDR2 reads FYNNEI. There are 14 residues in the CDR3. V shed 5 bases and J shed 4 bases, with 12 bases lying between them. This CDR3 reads CASSIRDSYNEQFF. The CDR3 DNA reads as TGTGCCAGCAGTATCCGGGACTCATACAATGAGCAGTTCTTC. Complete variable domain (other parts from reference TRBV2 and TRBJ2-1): EPEVTQTPSHQVTQMGQEVILRCVPISNHLYFYWYRQILGQKVEFLVSFYNNEISEKSEIFDDQFSVERPDGSNFTLKIRSTKLEDSAMYFCASSIRDSYNEQFFGPGTRLTVL.

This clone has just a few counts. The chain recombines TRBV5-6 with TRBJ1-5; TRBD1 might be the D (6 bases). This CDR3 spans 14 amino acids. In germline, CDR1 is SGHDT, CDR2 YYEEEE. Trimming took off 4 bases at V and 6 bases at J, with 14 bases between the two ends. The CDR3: CASSTGGRGQPQHF. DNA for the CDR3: TGTGCCAGCAGCACGGGGGGGCGGGGTCAGCCCCAGCATTTT. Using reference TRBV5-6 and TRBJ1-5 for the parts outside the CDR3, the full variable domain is DAGVTQSPTHLIKTRGQQVTLRCSPKSGHDTVSWYQQALGQGPQFIFQYYEEEERQRGNFPDRFSGHQFPNYSSELNVNALLLGDSALYLCASSTGGRGQPQHFGDGTRLSIL.

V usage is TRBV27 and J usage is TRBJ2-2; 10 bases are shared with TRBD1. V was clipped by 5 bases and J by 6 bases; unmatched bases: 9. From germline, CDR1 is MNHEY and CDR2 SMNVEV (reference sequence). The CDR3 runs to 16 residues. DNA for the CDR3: TGTGCCAGCAGTCACGGGACAGGGGCGATGGCCGGGGAGCTGTTTTTT. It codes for CASSHGTGAMAGELFF.

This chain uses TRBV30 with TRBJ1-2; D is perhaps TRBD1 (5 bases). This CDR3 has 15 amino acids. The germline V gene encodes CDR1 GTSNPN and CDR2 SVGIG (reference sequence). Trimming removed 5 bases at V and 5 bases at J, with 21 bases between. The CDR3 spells CAWGKMTGTRYGYTF. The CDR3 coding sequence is TGTGCCTGGGGCAAGATGACCGGGACCAGATATGGCTACACCTTC.

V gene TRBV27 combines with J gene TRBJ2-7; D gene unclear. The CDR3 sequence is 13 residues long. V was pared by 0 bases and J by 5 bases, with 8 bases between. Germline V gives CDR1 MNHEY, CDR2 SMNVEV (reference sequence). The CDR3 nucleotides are TGTGCCAGCAGTTTATCATGGCGCCACGAGCAGTACTTC. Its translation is CASSLSWRHEQYF.

CDR3 in DNA: TGTGCCAGCAGTCCCCGAGGGGGGCAAGGGAATGAGCAGTTCTTC. Its translation: CASSPRGGQGNEQFF. V gene TRBV5-4 combines with J gene TRBJ2-1; the D call may be TRBD1 or TRBD2 (6 bases each). Germline values: CDR1 SGHNT, CDR2 YYREEE (reference sequence). V was trimmed by 5 bases and J by 7 bases, leaving 19 bases between them. CDR3 length: 15 amino acids.

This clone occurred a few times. In nucleotides, the CDR3 is TGTGCCAGCAGTACGGGACTAGCGGACTACAATGAGCAGTTCTTC. Translating gives CASSTGLADYNEQFF. The V gene is TRBV2, the J gene TRBJ2-1; the match to TRBD2 covers 11 bases. The germline gives CDR1 SNHLY, CDR2 FYNNEI. The CDR3 runs to 15 residues. V trimming: 5 bases; J trimming: 3 bases; junction bases outside the gene matches: 3.

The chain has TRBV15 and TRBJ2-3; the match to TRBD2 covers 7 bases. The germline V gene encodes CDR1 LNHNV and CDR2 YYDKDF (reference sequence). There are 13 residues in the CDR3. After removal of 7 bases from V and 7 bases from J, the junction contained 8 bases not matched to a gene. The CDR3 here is CATTQDGGNTQYF. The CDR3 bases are TGTGCCACCACCCAGGACGGGGGGAATACGCAGTATTTT.

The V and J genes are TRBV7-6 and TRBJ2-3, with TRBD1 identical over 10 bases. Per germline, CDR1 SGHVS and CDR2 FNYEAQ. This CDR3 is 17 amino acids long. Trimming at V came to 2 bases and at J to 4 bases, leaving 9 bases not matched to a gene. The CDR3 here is CASSLIGQGEGADTQYF. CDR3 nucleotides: TGTGCCAGCAGCTTAATTGGACAGGGGGAAGGTGCAGATACGCAGTATTTT.

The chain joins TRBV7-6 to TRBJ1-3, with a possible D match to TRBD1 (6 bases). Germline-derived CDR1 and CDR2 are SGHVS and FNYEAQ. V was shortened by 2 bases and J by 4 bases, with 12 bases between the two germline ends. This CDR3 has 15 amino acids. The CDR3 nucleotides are TGTGCCAGCAGCTTATCAGGGGCGCCGGGAAACACCATATATTTT. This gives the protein CASSLSGAPGNTIYF. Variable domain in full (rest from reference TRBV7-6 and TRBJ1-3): GAGVSQSPRYKVTKRGQDVALRCDPISGHVSLYWYRQALGQGPEFLTYFNYEAQQDKSGLPNDRFSAERPEGSISTLTIQRTEQRDSAMYRCASSLSGAPGNTIYFGEGSWLTVV.

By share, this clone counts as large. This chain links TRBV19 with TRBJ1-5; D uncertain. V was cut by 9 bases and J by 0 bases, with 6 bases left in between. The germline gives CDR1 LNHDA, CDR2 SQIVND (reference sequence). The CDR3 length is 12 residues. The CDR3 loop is CASRNSNQPQHF. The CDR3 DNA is TGTGCCAGCAGGAATAGCAATCAGCCCCAGCATTTT. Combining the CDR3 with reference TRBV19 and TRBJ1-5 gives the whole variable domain DGGITQSPKYLFRKEGQNVTLSCEQNLNHDAMYWYRQDPGQGLRLIYYSQIVNDFQKGDIAEGYSVSREKKESFPLTVTSAQKNPTAFYLCASRNSNQPQHFGDGTRLSIL.

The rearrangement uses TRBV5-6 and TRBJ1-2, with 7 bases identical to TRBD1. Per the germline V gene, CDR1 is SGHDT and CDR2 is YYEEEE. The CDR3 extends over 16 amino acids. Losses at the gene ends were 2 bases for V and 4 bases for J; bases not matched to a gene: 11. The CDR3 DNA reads TGTGCCAGCAGCTTCTCGACAGGGAGTATTGTCTATGGCTACACCTTC. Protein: CASSFSTGSIVYGYTF.

The CDR3 coding sequence is TGTGCCAGCAGTTTAAAAACCTCAGCTAACTATGGCTACACCTTC. Its translation: CASSLKTSANYGYTF. The V gene is TRBV27, the J gene TRBJ1-2, with D uncertain. The CDR3 totals 15 residues. Trimming took off 2 bases at V and 0 bases at J, with 10 bases between the two ends. Germline CDR1 reads MNHEY; CDR2 reads SMNVEV (reference sequence).

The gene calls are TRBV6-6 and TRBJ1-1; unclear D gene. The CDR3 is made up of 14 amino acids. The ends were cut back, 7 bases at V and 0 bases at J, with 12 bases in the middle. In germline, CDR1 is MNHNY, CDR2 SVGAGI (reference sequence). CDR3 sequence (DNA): TGTGCCAGCACCAAGGACGGATTGAACACTGAAGCTTTCTTT. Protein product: CASTKDGLNTEAFF.

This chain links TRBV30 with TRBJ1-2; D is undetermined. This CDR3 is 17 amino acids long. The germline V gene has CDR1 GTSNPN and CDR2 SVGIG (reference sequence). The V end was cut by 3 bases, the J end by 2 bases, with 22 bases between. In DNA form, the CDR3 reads TGTGCCTGGAGCCAAGATTATCGTGCGGCGGAAAACTATGGCTACACCTTC. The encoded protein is CAWSQDYRAAENYGYTF.

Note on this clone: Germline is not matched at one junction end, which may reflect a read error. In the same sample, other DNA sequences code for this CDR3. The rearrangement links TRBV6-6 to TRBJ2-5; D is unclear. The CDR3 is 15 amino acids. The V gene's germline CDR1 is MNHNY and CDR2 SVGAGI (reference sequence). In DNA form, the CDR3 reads TGTGCCAGCAGGCGGTACCCAACCTTGGAAGAGACTCAGTACTTC. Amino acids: CASRRYPTLEETQYF.

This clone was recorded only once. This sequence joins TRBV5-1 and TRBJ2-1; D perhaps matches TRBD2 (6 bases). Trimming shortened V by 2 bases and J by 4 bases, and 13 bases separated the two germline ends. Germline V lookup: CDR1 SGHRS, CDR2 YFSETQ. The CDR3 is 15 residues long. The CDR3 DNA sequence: TGCGCCAGCAGCTTTAGATGGGGACTTTACAATGAGCAGTTCTTC. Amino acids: CASSFRWGLYNEQFF.

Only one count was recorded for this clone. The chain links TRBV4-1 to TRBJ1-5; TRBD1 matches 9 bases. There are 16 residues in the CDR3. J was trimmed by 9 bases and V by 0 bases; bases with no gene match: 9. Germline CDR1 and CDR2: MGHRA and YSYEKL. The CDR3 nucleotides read TGCGCCAGCAGCCAAGATTTGGACAGGGGTTTTCGGCCCCAGCATTTT. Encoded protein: CASSQDLDRGFRPQHF.

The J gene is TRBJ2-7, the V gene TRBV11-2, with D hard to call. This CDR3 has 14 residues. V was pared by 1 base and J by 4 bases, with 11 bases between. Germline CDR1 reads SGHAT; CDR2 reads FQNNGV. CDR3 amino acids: CASSLASLEYEQYF. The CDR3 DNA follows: TGTGCCAGCAGCTTAGCTTCCCTAGAGTACGAGCAGTACTTC.